This T cell receptor beta chain was sequenced for a study of blood T cells in healthy people across ages (dated by TCRdb to the mid-2010s). In terms of the full investigation: In model experiments, roughly one uniquely barcoded TCR beta cDNA molecule per two T cells was captured by template switching. To track age-related changes in TCR beta repertoire diversity, the study relied on deep sequencing normalized with unique cDNA molecular identifiers. Four age groups were formed from the donors: young (average approximately 15 years), middle-aged (just under 40), aged (roughly 56) and long-lived (more than 75). To avoid experimental bias, donors of different ages were distributed randomly across sequencing lanes. Two additional independent replicas of 1 million unique cDNA reads from the same blood draw were analyzed for two donors (one aged 18 to 30 and one aged 80 or older). The research as a whole found: Because profiling used bulk unsorted PBMCs, naive and antigen-experienced compartments could not be compared conclusively. As age increased, observed TCR beta diversity per million T cells dropped in a roughly linear way, and a significant reduction was already evident by age approximately 40. Compared with the aged group, the long-lived group had more naive CD4+ T cells, fewer expanded clones and increased TCR diversity, a pattern suggesting age selection. The percentage of naive T cells measured by flow cytometry correlated strongly with observed TCR beta diversity. Donor CMV infection status was unknown, potentially confounding age-related changes in expanded clonotypes. Total diversity estimates from one million sequenced T cells were considered lower bounds and underestimates.

As encoded in the germline V gene, CDR1 is SGHDN while CDR2 is FVKESK. Germline trimming amounts to 10 bases on V and 6 bases on J, with 20 as the count of junction bases outside the gene matches. The CDR3 holds 17 amino acids from the cysteine to the phenylalanine. The retained sequence is limited to the CDR3, 51 bases, with the frame set at the first base. Systemically healthy Caucasian individuals from Russia, approximately 39 in total and aged about 6 to 100 years, were included as donors. Each donor gave 9.5 to 10 milliliters of peripheral blood, drawn into EDTA-treated Vacutainer tubes. Ficoll-Paque density-gradient centrifugation was used to isolate PBMCs, with at least 6.5 million per sample. Total RNA was extracted from PBMCs with Trizol reagent, with at least 5.5 micrograms obtained per sample. Naive CD45RAhigh/CD27high T cell percentages were measured by flow cytometry on a PBMC aliquot from every donor.

Library creation used 5' RACE. For sequencing, an Illumina HiSeq 2500 was employed. A second roughly 6 to 12 cycle PCR used a sample-barcoded 5' primer and a J-beta primer mix. A template-switch 5' adaptor carrying 12 random nucleotides introduced a unique molecular identifier onto each TCR beta cDNA molecule. Each sample yielded at least 2.5 million CDR3-containing paired-end reads. All of the RNA was converted into first-strand cDNA using the Mint cDNA synthesis kit, with a TRBC-specific oligonucleotide serving as the primer. After uracil-DNA glycosylase treatment, a first 18-cycle PCR used universal primers M1SS and BC2_uni_R on all cDNA. As for how the authors treated the data: For normalization, 1 million high-quality reads, each with a distinct molecular identifier, were randomly selected from each sample. Instead of being binned into consensus sequences, reads that shared molecular identifiers were thrown out. MiTCR, run with a Q25 quality threshold and the strictest error-elimination algorithm, handled CDR3 identification, clonotype clustering and error correction. Lower-bound total TCR beta diversity was estimated with a nonparametric unseen species model using Euler transformation. In-frame beta chains were kept once TCRdb had trimmed the public reads at Q25 with fastp and called clones with MiXCR. Duplicate CDR3 protein sequences are folded into a single record with the most common DNA and genes. These V and J calls derive from TCRdb rather than the authors' analysis. The sample table contains about 1.5 million distinct CDR3 sequences; only one count was recorded for under 55% of them. Approximately 4.1% of the sample rests with the top ten.

A word on this clonotype: The target of this receptor is not known. No qualities accompany the bases; no much larger clone lies one base away.

Sequenced: blood. The rearrangement combines TRBV14 with TRBJ2-2; TRBD2 lines up with 7 middle nucleotides. The source is a woman aged 18-30 years in good health. The nucleotides are TGTGCCACCCGACTAGTGGGAGGGCCGTCGGTCGCCGGGGAGCTGTTTTTT. It translates to CATRLVGGPSVAGELFF.